What follows are 6 T cell receptor beta chains derived from one specimen sequenced in a study of T cells after yellow fever vaccination. TCRdb itself ran the 5' RACE reads through MiXCR, one entry per CDR3 protein. Altogether 450,000 to 550,000 distinct CDR3 sequences are present, around a fifth being singletons, with the ten largest covering about 16%. The sequencing used PBMCs, collected 21 days after the first yellow fever vaccination. These receptors all stem from a man aged 18 to 30 who received the YFV17D yellow fever vaccine.

V usage is TRBV20-1 and J usage is TRBJ2-5, with a possible D match to TRBD2 (6 bases). The CDR3 runs to 14 residues. Per the germline V gene, CDR1 is DFQATT and CDR2 is SNEGSKA (reference sequence). Trimming pared 6 bases from V and 5 bases from J, leaving 19 bases between. Here the CDR3 reads CSAPPSEGWETQYF. CDR3 bases: TGCAGTGCCCCCCCCTCGGAGGGCTGGGAGACCCAGTACTTC.

The CDR3 sequence is CASSYPTSLFRGEQFF. The CDR3 nucleotides read TGTGCCAGCAGTTACCCGACTTCGCTTTTCCGGGGTGAGCAGTTCTTC. V and J are TRBV6-2 or TRBV6-3 and TRBJ2-1, with D perhaps TRBD2 (5 bases). This CDR3 has 16 residues. CDR1 and CDR2 from the germline V gene are MNHEY and SVGEGT. V gave up 2 bases and J gave up 9 bases, with 20 bases separating them.

The chain links TRBV6-2 or TRBV6-3 to TRBJ2-1; 7 bases map to TRBD1. CDR1 and CDR2 (germline): MNHEY, SVGEGT. V trimming: 6 bases; J trimming: 15 bases; junction bases outside the gene matches: 8. The CDR3 is 11 residues long. The CDR3 nucleotides are TGTGCCAGCAGCTACACAGGGGTGGTGTTCTTC. This encodes CASSYTGVVFF.

This clonotype was seen only a few times. V and J are TRBV10-3 and TRBJ2-3; no firm D call. The length of the CDR3 is 11 residues. Germline V gene data show CDR1 as ENHRY and CDR2 as SYGVKD. The V end was cut by 8 bases, the J end by 4 bases, with 7 bases between. The CDR3 spells CAIGGADTQYF. For the CDR3, the DNA is TGTGCCATCGGCGGTGCAGATACGCAGTATTTT.

The table lists this clonotype with a few counts. The chain recombines TRBV7-6 with TRBJ2-3; tentative D call: TRBD2 (7 bases). Deletions cut 0 bases from V and 14 bases from J, with 12 bases between. Germline CDR1 SGHVS, CDR2 FNYEAQ. The length of the CDR3 is 12 residues. The DNA of the CDR3 is TGTGCCAGCAGCTTAGCGGGGGGGCCCCTGTATTTT. Amino acids: CASSLAGGPLYF.

V usage is TRBV7-2 and J usage is TRBJ2-7; D uncertain. The CDR3 is made up of 13 amino acids. The V gene's germline CDR1 is SGHTA and CDR2 FQGNSA. Trimming pared 1 base from V and 2 bases from J, leaving 6 bases between. The CDR3 coding sequence is TGTGCCAGCAGCTTAGAACCGACCTACGAGCAGTACTTC. It codes for CASSLEPTYEQYF. The full variable domain, with the rest looked up from reference TRBV7-2 and TRBJ2-7, is GAGVSQSPSNKVTEKGKDVELRCDPISGHTALYWYRQSLGQGLEFLIYFQGNSAPDKSGLPSDRFSAERTGGSVSTLTIQRTQQEDSAVYLCASSLEPTYEQYFGPGTRLTVT.